This TCR beta chain is drawn from a study of T cells in localized non-small cell lung cancer. The ends lost 3 bases at V and 3 bases at J; junction bases unmatched: 4. Germline values: CDR1 KGHSH, CDR2 LQKENI. This CDR3 comprises 14 residues. This clone was picked up a small number of times. TCRdb keeps only in-frame clones here, not all; method: immunoSEQ multiplex PCR. The sample lists about 43,000 clones; about 91% were seen once. The clonotype was recovered from a woman aged 40-70 years with stage II lung adenocarcinoma. Material: PBMCs, obtained before any cancer treatment. The V and J genes are TRBV18 and TRBJ2-7, with 8 nucleotides matching TRBD1. The chain's CDR3 is CASSPTGVDYEQYF. Written as DNA, the CDR3 is TGTGCCAGCTCACCGACAGGGGTGGACTACGAGCAGTACTTC.